The clone carrying this T cell receptor beta chain showed up many times. Its specificity is unknown. Bulk TCR libraries used previously described methods and listed TCR primers. TCRdb ran MiXCR on the PCR reads and lists one entry per CDR3 protein. The sample yields 60,000 to 70,000 distinct CDR3 sequences, less than 20% seen once. The germline gives CDR1 MNHNY, CDR2 SVGAGI (reference sequence). With V trimmed by 5 bases and J by 2 bases, 2 bases remained unmatched. The CDR3 runs to 13 residues. Sorting recovered naive CD8 T cells on a CD8+CD4-CCR7+CD45RA+ profile. This sample was taken from a study of molecular identifiers for immune sequencing clone quantification. Study-level findings and limits: Clone sizes could be underestimated for highly expanded clones when identical TCR molecules share a barcode. Spiked Jurkat TCR RNA equivalent to one cell was reportedly detectable in approximately 1 million naive cells.

Sequencing was carried out using naive CD8+ T cells from blood, with Jurkat cell RNA spiked in. Subset noted: FACS-sorted CD8+CD4-CCR7+CD45RA+ naive T cells. This clonotype was obtained from a human donor in good health. Some libraries in this study had Jurkat cell RNA spiked in. V and J are TRBV6-6 and TRBJ1-2; TRBD1 aligns across 7 bases. As DNA, the CDR3 is TGTGCCAGCAGTATGACAGGGAACTATGGCTACACCTTC. Translated: CASSMTGNYGYTF.